These 29 T cell receptor beta chains were all obtained from the same sample, sequenced in a study of shared clonotypes between healthy human individuals. This table comes from immunoSEQ multiplex PCR, and its TCRdb copy is limited to in-frame clones, with some not included. The top ten clones hold roughly 1.7% of a sample with roughly 640,000 clones, around 74% of them seen once. Material for sequencing was memory CD4+ T cells sorted from blood. Subset meaning: CD45RA-negative fraction. These receptor sequences come from a woman in her thirties in good health.

Only a few counts were recorded for this clone. The chain recombines TRBV19 with TRBJ1-5, with D perhaps TRBD1 (5 bases). Trimming left V 7 bases short and J 4 bases short, with 17 bases between. Per the germline V gene, CDR1 is LNHDA and CDR2 is SQIVND (reference sequence). The CDR3 extends over 15 amino acids. The CDR3 loop reads CASIQGEGWNQPQHF. In DNA form, the CDR3 reads TGTGCCAGTATTCAGGGAGAGGGGTGGAATCAGCCCCAGCATTTT.

The J gene is TRBJ2-7, the V gene TRBV7-9, with 13 bases matching TRBD2. Germline values: CDR1 SEHNR, CDR2 FQNEAQ (reference sequence). The CDR3 sequence is 16 residues long. The V segment lost 5 bases and the J segment 2 bases; nucleotides outside the gene matches: 6. CDR3 region: CASSPPGLAGPYEQYF. The DNA of the CDR3 is TGTGCCAGCAGCCCCCCGGGACTAGCGGGACCCTACGAGCAGTACTTC.

There are a few counts of this clone. The chain links TRBV10-1 to TRBJ1-1, with TRBD1 matching 7 bases. V lost 0 bases to trimming and J lost 7 bases; unmatched junction nucleotides: 2. Germline V CDR1 and CDR2: WNHNN, SYGVQD (reference sequence). This CDR3 region has 13 residues. CDR3: CASSESGGSEAFF. The CDR3 DNA reads TGCGCCAGCAGTGAGTCAGGGGGCAGTGAAGCTTTCTTT.

This clone was detected ten times or more. The chain couples TRBV2 to TRBJ1-1, with D perhaps matching TRBD1 (6 bases). The CDR3 is 15 amino acids. The V gene's germline CDR1 is SNHLY and CDR2 FYNNEI. Trimming pared 6 bases from V and 1 base from J, leaving 15 bases between. This CDR3 is CASRIGTTRNTEAFF. CDR3 bases: TGTGCCAGCAGGATTGGGACAACCCGGAACACTGAAGCTTTCTTT.

The count of this clone is one. This chain joins TRBV5-6 and TRBJ2-5; possibly TRBD1 for D (5 bases). This CDR3 is 17 amino acids long. V shed 0 bases and J shed 1 base, with 16 bases lying between them. Germline values: CDR1 SGHDT, CDR2 YYEEEE. CDR3 DNA: TGTGCCAGCAGCTTGGGCAGGTGGGGCCTCCGCCAAGAGACCCAGTACTTC. It encodes CASSLGRWGLRQETQYF.

This chain connects TRBV10-1 to TRBJ2-3, with D possibly TRBD2 on 6 matching bases. CDR1 and CDR2 from the germline V gene are WNHNN and SYGVQD (reference sequence). This CDR3 contains 13 residues. V lost 6 bases and J 5 bases, leaving 12 bases between the germline ends. This chain's CDR3 is CASRKRRVDTQYF. Written as DNA, the CDR3 is TGCGCCAGCAGAAAGAGGAGGGTAGATACGCAGTATTTT.

V usage is TRBV6-1 and J usage is TRBJ2-1, with 7 bases lining up with TRBD2. The germline gives CDR1 MNHNS, CDR2 SASEGT. V shed 4 bases and J 8 bases; nucleotides not matched to a gene: 11. This CDR3 comprises 15 residues. The CDR3 nucleotides are TGTGCCAGCAGTGTAGAGGGAGGGCATCCAGATGAGCAGTTCTTC. Translated, it gives CASSVEGGHPDEQFF.

The V and J genes are TRBV5-6 and TRBJ2-7; D may be TRBD1 (5 bases). CDR3 size: 18 residues. V was shortened by 0 bases and J by 2 bases, with 21 bases between the two germline ends. CDR1 and CDR2 (germline): SGHDT, YYEEEE. CDR3 sequence (DNA): TGTGCCAGCAGCTTGGAAAGGGGATTAGCACAACGAGCCTACGAGCAGTACTTC. It is translated as CASSLERGLAQRAYEQYF.

This clone occurred many times. The J gene is TRBJ2-7, the V gene TRBV28, with TRBD1 matching over 8 bases. Germline V gene sequence: CDR1 MDHEN, CDR2 SYDVKM. This CDR3 is 14 amino acids long. Unmatched junction bases numbered 9, after V lost 6 bases and J lost 5 bases. The DNA of the CDR3 is TGTGCCAGCAGGAATAGGACAGGGCCCCACGAGCAGTACTTC. It is translated as CASRNRTGPHEQYF.

This clone was seen a single time. The rearrangement links TRBV5-4 to TRBJ1-1; 8 positions match TRBD1. Losses at the gene ends were 4 bases for V and 1 base for J; bases not matched to a gene: 12. The germline CDR1 and CDR2 sequences are SGHNT and YYREEE (reference sequence). The length of the CDR3 is 17 residues. CDR3 in amino acids: CASSTPSRGLGNTEAFF. The CDR3 DNA is TGTGCCAGCAGCACACCATCCAGGGGGCTGGGGAACACTGAAGCTTTCTTT.

This chain connects TRBV7-9 to TRBJ2-3, with no clear D. The CDR3 contains 14 residues. V lost 4 bases to trimming and J lost 1 base, with 9 bases between them. Germline CDR1 SEHNR, CDR2 FQNEAQ (reference sequence). CDR3 sequence (DNA): TGTGCCAGCAGCTCGCAACTACGCACAGATACGCAGTATTTT. This codes for CASSSQLRTDTQYF.

This clone was counted a single time. The chain employs TRBV6-5 and TRBJ1-2; 8 bases match TRBD1. CDR1 MNHEY and CDR2 SVGAGI come from the germline V gene. The V and J ends lost 2 bases and 8 bases, in that order; junction bases with no gene match: 7. The CDR3 covers 14 residues. The DNA for the CDR3 is TGTGCCAGCAGTTACACTCAGGGGGCCCGAGGCTACACCTTC. Protein product: CASSYTQGARGYTF.

A few counts support this clone. The chain couples TRBV7-8 to TRBJ2-1; 7 nucleotides line up with TRBD2. From germline, CDR1 is SGHVS and CDR2 FQNEAQ. This CDR3 is built from 20 residues. Trimming at V came to 3 bases and at J to 0 bases, leaving 17 bases not matched to a gene. Here the CDR3 DNA reads TGTGCCAGCAGCTTCGGCCTTTCGGTAGCGGGTACCAGCTCCTACAATGAGCAGTTCTTC. Its protein is CASSFGLSVAGTSSYNEQFF.

The chain combines TRBV10-2 with TRBJ2-7; 8 positions match TRBD1. V trimming: 6 bases; J trimming: 5 bases; junction bases outside the gene matches: 12. This CDR3 has 15 amino acids. In germline, CDR1 is WSHSY, CDR2 SAAADI. The CDR3 loop reads CASRPGQGPLNEQYF. CDR3 nucleotides: TGCGCCAGCAGACCCGGACAGGGCCCCCTTAACGAGCAGTACTTC.

The chain uses TRBV10-1 and TRBJ2-2, with TRBD2 identical over 8 bases. CDR3 length: 17 amino acids. Unmatched junction bases numbered 14, after V lost 7 bases and J lost 4 bases. The V gene's germline CDR1 is WNHNN and CDR2 SYGVQD (reference sequence). CDR3 in DNA: TGCGCCAGCAACCCTAGCGGGTTTCTGGGGGGCACCGGGGAGCTGTTTTTT. Its translation is CASNPSGFLGGTGELFF.

The gene calls are TRBV5-1 and TRBJ1-1; possible D gene TRBD1, 5 bases. The CDR3 is 16 residues long. CDR1 is SGHRS and CDR2 is YFSETQ in the germline V gene. The ends were cut back, 0 bases at V and 0 bases at J, with 12 bases in the middle. The CDR3 protein is CASSLVSGYMNTEAFF. The CDR3 nucleotides read TGCGCCAGCAGCTTGGTTTCAGGGTACATGAACACTGAAGCTTTCTTT.

The chain employs TRBV7-8 and TRBJ1-3, with TRBD1 matching 8 bases. CDR3 length: 16 residues. The V and J ends lost 4 bases and 2 bases, in that order; junction bases with no gene match: 7. Germline loops: CDR1 SGHVS, CDR2 FQNEAQ. CDR3 sequence: CASSSRGQGTGNTIYF. The CDR3 DNA reads as TGTGCCAGCAGCTCCCGAGGACAGGGAACTGGAAACACCATATATTTT.

The V gene is TRBV5-1, the J gene TRBJ1-2; 9 nucleotides line up with TRBD1. V lost 1 base to trimming and J lost 3 bases; unmatched junction nucleotides: 1. This CDR3 is 14 amino acids long. In germline, CDR1 is SGHRS, CDR2 YFSETQ. The CDR3, as DNA: TGCGCCAGCAGCTTGTGGGACAGGGACTATGGCTACACCTTC. This translates into CASSLWDRDYGYTF. The full variable domain, completed using reference TRBV5-1 and TRBJ1-2, is KAGVTQTPRYLIKTRGQQVTLSCSPISGHRSVSWYQQTPGQGLQFLFEYFSETQRNKGNFPGRFSGRQFSNSRSEMNVSTLELGDSALYLCASSLWDRDYGYTFGSGTRLTVV.

In DNA, the CDR3 is TGTGCCAGCAGAAACTTGGGACAGGGCAACACCGGGGAGCTGTTTTTT. It codes for CASRNLGQGNTGELFF. The gene calls are TRBV7-2 and TRBJ2-2, with 9 bases lining up with TRBD1. This CDR3 contains 16 residues. The ends lost 6 bases at V and 2 bases at J; junction bases unmatched: 7. From germline, CDR1 is SGHTA and CDR2 FQGNSA. Full variable domain (missing parts from reference TRBV7-2 and TRBJ2-2): GAGVSQSPSNKVTEKGKDVELRCDPISGHTALYWYRQSLGQGLEFLIYFQGNSAPDKSGLPSDRFSAERTGGSVSTLTIQRTQQEDSAVYLCASRNLGQGNTGELFFGEGSRLTVL.

This clone was detected a few times. This chain links TRBV15 with TRBJ1-6; weak D call: TRBD1 (6 bases). The CDR3 extends over 14 amino acids. Trimming left V 4 bases short and J 10 bases short, with 14 bases between. Germline-derived CDR1 and CDR2 are LNHNV and YYDKDF (reference sequence). The DNA of the CDR3 is TGTGCCACCAGCACCGGGACAAGAGGGTCACCCCTCCACTTT. It codes for CATSTGTRGSPLHF.

This chain joins TRBV11-2 and TRBJ2-1; D ambiguous. This CDR3 has 15 amino acids. Germline CDR1 SGHAT, CDR2 FQNNGV. Trimming pared 5 bases from V and 3 bases from J, leaving 14 bases between. In nucleotides, the CDR3 is TGTGCCAGCAGCCCGAGCCCCGGACGCTACAATGAGCAGTTCTTC. Translated: CASSPSPGRYNEQFF.

The chain employs TRBV5-8 and TRBJ2-3; D possibly corresponds to TRBD1 (6 bases). The CDR3 extends over 12 amino acids. CDR1 and CDR2 (germline): SGHTS, YDEGEE. V gave up 0 bases and J gave up 10 bases, with 9 bases separating them. For the CDR3, the DNA is TGTGCCAGCAGCTTGGCAGGGGTCGCGCAGTATTTT. It codes for CASSLAGVAQYF.

The chain has TRBV5-4 and TRBJ1-5; possible D gene TRBD1, 6 bases. Trimming pared 2 bases from V and 1 base from J, leaving 10 bases between. Germline V gene data show CDR1 as SGHNT and CDR2 as YYREEE (reference sequence). The CDR3 totals 15 residues. The CDR3 nucleotides read TGTGCCAGCAGCTTTGGAGGGGGAAGCAATCAGCCCCAGCATTTT. Its protein product is CASSFGGGSNQPQHF.

The chain links TRBV6-5 to TRBJ2-7; D perhaps matches TRBD1 (6 bases). Germline loops: CDR1 MNHEY, CDR2 SVGAGI. The CDR3 is 12 amino acids. Trimming took 6 bases from V and 5 from J, leaving 11 bases between them. The CDR3 DNA reads TGTGCCAGCAGCAGACAGGTAAACGAGCAGTACTTC. Protein product: CASSRQVNEQYF.

This clone was counted at least ten times. The chain couples TRBV2 to TRBJ2-7; D not certain. The V end was cut by 4 bases, the J end by 6 bases, with 7 bases between. Looked up from germline, CDR1 is SNHLY and CDR2 is FYNNEI. The CDR3 extends over 11 amino acids. In nucleotides, the CDR3 is TGTGCCAGCAGTGGCATGAGCGAGCAGTACTTC. It translates to CASSGMSEQYF.

The rearrangement uses TRBV7-8 and TRBJ2-7; weak D call: TRBD2 (5 bases). Trimming stripped 1 base from V and 4 bases from J, with 8 bases between. CDR3 length: 13 residues. The germline CDR1 and CDR2 sequences are SGHVS and FQNEAQ. In DNA form, the CDR3 reads TGTGCCAGCAGCTTAGGAGGGAAATACGAGCAGTACTTC. Protein: CASSLGGKYEQYF.

The rearrangement uses TRBV10-3 and TRBJ2-7; the match to TRBD2 covers 11 bases. After removal of 4 bases from V and 2 bases from J, the junction contained 10 bases not matched to a gene. CDR1 is ENHRY, CDR2 SYGVKD, per germline. The CDR3 covers 17 residues. CDR3 nucleotide sequence: TGTGCCATCAGTGGACCGGAACTAGCGGGAGCCACCTACGAGCAGTACTTC. Translating gives CAISGPELAGATYEQYF.

CDR3 sequence reads: CASSQGHRNEKLFF. Written as DNA, the CDR3 is TGCGCCAGCAGCCAGGGACACCGGAATGAAAAACTGTTTTTT. The chain is built from TRBV5-1 and TRBJ1-4; possible D gene TRBD1, 6 bases. The CDR3 has 14 amino acids. The germline CDR1 and CDR2 sequences are SGHRS and YFSETQ. Trimming shortened V by 4 bases and J by 5 bases, and 12 bases separated the two germline ends.

This clone was seen more than once but under ten times. J is TRBJ2-2 and V is TRBV7-7; D may be TRBD2 (6 bases). With 5 bases removed from V and 3 bases from J, the gap between germline ends came to 10 bases. The germline V gene has CDR1 SSHAT and CDR2 FNYEAQ (reference sequence). The CDR3 extends over 14 amino acids. CDR3 region: CASSPSAHTGELFF. The DNA for the CDR3 is TGTGCCAGCAGCCCTAGCGCCCACACCGGGGAGCTGTTTTTT.